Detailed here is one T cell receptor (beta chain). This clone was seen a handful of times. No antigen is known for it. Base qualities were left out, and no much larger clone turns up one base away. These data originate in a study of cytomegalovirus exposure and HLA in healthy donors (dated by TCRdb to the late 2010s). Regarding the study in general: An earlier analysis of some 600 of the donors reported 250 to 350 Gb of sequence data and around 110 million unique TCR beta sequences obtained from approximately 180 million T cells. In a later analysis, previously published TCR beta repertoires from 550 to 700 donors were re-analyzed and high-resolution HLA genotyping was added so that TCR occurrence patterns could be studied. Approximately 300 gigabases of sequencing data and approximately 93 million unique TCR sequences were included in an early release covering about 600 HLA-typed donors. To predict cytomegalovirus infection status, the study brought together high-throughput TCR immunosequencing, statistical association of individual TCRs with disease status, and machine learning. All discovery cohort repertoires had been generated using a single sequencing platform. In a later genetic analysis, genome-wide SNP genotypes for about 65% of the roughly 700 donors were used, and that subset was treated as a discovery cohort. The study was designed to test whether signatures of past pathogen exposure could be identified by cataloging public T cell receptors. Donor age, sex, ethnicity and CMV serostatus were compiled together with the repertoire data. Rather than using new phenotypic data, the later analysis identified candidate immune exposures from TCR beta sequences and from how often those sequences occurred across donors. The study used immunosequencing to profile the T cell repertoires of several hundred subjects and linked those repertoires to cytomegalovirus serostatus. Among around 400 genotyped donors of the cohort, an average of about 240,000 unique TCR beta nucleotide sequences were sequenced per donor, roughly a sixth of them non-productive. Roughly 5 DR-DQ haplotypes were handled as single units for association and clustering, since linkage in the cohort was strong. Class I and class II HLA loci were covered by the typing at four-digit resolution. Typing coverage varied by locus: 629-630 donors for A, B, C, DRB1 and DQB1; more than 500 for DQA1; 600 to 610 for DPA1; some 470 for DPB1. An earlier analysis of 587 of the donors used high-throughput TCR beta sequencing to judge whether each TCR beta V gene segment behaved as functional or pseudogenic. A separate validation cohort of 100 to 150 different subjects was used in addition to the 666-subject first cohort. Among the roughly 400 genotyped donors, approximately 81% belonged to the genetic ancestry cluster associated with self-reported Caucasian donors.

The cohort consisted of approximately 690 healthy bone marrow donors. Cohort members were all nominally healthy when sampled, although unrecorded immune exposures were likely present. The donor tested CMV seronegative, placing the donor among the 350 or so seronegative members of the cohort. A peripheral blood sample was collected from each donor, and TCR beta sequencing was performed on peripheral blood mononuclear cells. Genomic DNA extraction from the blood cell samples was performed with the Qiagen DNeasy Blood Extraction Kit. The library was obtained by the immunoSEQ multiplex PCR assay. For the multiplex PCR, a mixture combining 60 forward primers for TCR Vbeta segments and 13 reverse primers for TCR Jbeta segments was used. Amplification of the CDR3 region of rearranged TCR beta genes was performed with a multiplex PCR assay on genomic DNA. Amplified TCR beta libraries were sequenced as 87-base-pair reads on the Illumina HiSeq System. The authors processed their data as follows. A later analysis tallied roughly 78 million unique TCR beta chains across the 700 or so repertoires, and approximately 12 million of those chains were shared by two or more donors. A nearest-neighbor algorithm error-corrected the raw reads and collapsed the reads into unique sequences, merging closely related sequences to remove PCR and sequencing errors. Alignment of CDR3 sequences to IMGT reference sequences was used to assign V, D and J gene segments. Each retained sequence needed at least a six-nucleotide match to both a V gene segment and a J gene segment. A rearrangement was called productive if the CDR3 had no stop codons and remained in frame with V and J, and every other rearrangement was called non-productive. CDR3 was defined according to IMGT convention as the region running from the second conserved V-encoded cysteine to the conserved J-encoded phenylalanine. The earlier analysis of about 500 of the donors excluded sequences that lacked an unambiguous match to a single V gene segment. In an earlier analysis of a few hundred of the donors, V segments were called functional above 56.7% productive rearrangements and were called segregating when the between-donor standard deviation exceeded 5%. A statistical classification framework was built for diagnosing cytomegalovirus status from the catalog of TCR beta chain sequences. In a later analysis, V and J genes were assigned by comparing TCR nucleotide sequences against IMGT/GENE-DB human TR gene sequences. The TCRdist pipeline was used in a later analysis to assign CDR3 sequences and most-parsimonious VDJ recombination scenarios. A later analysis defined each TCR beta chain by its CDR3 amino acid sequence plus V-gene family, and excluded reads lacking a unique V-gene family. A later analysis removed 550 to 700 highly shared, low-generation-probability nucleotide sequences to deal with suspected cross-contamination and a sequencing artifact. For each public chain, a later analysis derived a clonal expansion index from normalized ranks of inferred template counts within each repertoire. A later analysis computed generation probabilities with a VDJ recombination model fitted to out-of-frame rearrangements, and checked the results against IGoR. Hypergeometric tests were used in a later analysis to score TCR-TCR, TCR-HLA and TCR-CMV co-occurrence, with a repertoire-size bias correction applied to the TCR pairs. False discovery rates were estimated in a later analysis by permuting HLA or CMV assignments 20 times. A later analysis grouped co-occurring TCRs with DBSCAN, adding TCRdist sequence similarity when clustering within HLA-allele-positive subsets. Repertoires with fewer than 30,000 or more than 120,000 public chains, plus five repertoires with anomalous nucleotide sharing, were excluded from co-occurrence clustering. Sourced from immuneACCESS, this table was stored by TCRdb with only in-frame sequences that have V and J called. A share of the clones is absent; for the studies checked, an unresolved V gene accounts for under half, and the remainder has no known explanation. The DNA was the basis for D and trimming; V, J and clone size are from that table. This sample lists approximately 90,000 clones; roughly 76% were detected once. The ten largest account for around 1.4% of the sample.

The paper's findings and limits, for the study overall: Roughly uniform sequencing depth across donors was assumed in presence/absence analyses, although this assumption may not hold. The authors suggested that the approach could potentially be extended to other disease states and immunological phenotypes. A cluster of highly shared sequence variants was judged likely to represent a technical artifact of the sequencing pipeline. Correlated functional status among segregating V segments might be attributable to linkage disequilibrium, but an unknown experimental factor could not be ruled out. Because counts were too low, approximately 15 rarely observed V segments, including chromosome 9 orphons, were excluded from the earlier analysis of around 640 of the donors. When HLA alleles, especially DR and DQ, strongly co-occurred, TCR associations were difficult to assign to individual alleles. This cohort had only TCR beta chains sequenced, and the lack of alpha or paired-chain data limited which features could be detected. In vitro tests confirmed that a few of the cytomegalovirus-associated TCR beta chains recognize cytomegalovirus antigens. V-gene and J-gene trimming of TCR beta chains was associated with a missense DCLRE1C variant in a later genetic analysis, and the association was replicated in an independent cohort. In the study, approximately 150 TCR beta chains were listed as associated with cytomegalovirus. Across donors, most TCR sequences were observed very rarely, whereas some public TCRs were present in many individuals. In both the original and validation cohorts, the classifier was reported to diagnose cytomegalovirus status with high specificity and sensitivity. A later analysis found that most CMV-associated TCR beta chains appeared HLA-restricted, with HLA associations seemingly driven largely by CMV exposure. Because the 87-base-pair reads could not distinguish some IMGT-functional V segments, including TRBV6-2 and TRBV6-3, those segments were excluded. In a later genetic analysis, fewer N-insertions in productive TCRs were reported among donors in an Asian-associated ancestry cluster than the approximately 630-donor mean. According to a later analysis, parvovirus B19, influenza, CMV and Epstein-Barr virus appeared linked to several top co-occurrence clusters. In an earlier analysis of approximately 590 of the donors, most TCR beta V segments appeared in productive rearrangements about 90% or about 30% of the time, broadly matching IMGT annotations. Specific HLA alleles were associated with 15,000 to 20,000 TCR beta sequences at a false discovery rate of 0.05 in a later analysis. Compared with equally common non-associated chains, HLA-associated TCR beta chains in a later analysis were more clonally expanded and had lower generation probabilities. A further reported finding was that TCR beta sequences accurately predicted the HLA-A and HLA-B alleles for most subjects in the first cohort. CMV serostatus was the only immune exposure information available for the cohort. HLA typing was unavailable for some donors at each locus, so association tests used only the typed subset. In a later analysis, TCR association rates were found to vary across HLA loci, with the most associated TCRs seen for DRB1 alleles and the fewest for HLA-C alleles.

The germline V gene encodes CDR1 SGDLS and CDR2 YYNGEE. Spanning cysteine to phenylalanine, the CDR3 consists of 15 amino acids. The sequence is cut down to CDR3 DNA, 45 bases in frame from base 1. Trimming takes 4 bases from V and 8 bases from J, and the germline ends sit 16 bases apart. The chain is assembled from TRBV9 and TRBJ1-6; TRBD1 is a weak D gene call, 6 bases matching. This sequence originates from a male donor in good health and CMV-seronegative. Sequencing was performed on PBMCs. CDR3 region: CASSLQGLEYSPLHF. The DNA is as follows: TGTGCCAGCAGCTTACAGGGTCTGGAGTATTCACCCCTCCACTTT.